This TCR beta chain was profiled in a study of blood T cell repertoires in COVID-19. Study summary: There were acute and convalescent COVID-19 samples, and they came from the United States, Italy and Spain. The analysed material was cDNA or gDNA that came from T cells, B-cell-depleted T cells, or PBMCs.

Individuals aged about 18 to 100 years were recruited from roughly 23 US areas. As originally analysed: From reference gene primer amplification, estimates of nucleated cell counts were derived. The repertoire was sequenced with immunoSEQ multiplex PCR; TCRdb's copy has only in-frame clones and lacks some. Clone size and the V and J calls come from that table; the DNA yielded D and trimming. The sample lists about 280,000 clones, approximately 78% seen once, with around 5% in the top ten. The CDR3 length is 15 residues. Unmatched junction bases numbered 5, after V lost 0 bases and J lost 4 bases. The germline V gene has CDR1 SGDLS and CDR2 YYNGEE.

Material: PBMCs or T cells enriched from blood (not recorded which). The receptor was derived from a man aged 35 to 55 who had been exposed to COVID-19. The rearrangement links TRBV9 to TRBJ2-5; 8 bases are a match to TRBD2. The CDR3 is CASSVAGGPLETQYF. In DNA, the CDR3 is TGTGCCAGCAGCGTAGCGGGAGGGCCCCTAGAGACCCAGTACTTC.